This T cell receptor beta chain was obtained from a study of beta chain features in type 1 diabetes. Broader study findings: There was a moderate but significant shortening of TCRB CDR3s in all four CD4+ subsets of Type 1 diabetes patients.

Trimming shortened V by 4 bases and J by 0 bases, and 13 bases separated the two germline ends. This CDR3 is built from 16 residues. Germline V gives CDR1 LNHDA, CDR2 SQIVND (reference sequence). This clone was seen more than once but under ten times. No antigen is known for it. Reverse transcribing all isolated RNA meant expressed TCRB transcripts were sequenced. Only in-frame clones appear in the TCRdb table, and some are missing; sequencing was by immunoSEQ multiplex PCR. The sample has nearly 250,000 clones, around an eighth seen once. The J gene is TRBJ1-5, the V gene TRBV19; D possibly corresponds to TRBD1 (5 bases). This TCR was recovered from a woman aged 40 to 50 in good health. The sequenced sample consisted of naive CD4+ T cells from blood. CDR3 coding DNA: TGTGCCAGTAGTACGACAGCTGTTTATAGCAATCAGCCCCAGCATTTT. It translates to CASSTTAVYSNQPQHF.